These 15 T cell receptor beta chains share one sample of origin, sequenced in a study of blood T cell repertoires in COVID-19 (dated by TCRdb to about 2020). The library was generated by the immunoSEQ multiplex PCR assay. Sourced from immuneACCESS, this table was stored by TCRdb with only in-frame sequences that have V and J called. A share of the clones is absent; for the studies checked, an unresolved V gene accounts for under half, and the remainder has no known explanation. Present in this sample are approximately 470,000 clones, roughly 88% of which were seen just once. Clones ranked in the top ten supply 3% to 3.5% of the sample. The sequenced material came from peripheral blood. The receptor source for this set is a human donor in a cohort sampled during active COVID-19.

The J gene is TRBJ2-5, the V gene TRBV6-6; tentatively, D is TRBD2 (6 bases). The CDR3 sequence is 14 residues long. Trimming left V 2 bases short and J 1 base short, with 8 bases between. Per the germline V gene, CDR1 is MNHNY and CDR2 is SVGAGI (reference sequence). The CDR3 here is CASSYGGTQETQYF. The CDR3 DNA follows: TGTGCCAGCAGTTACGGAGGGACCCAAGAGACCCAGTACTTC.

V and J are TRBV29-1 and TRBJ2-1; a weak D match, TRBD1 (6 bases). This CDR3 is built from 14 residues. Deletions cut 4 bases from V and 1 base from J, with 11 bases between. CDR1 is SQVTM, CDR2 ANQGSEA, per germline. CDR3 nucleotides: TGCAGCGTTGGGGTGACAGGTTCCTACAATGAGCAGTTCTTC. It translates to CSVGVTGSYNEQFF.

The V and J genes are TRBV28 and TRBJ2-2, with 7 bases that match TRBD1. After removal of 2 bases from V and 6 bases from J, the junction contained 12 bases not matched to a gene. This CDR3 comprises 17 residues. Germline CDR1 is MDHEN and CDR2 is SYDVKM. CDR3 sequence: CASSLAKQGQLAGELFF. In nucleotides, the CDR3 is TGTGCCAGCAGTTTAGCTAAACAGGGGCAATTAGCCGGGGAGCTGTTTTTT.

CDR3: CASSRGGGHQETQYF. CDR3 nucleotide sequence: TGTGCCAGCAGCCGCGGCGGGGGCCACCAAGAGACCCAGTACTTC. The chain joins TRBV9 to TRBJ2-5, with a possible D match to TRBD2 (7 bases). V lost 4 bases and J 0 bases, leaving 13 bases between the germline ends. There are 15 residues in the CDR3. Germline V gene sequence: CDR1 SGDLS, CDR2 YYNGEE.

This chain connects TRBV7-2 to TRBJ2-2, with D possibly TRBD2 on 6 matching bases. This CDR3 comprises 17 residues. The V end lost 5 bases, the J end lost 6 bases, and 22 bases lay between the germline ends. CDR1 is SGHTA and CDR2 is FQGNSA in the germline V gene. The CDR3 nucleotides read TGTGCCAGCAGCAACAATAGTCGGAGGGCCATCTCCGGGGAGCTGTTTTTT. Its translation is CASSNNSRRAISGELFF.

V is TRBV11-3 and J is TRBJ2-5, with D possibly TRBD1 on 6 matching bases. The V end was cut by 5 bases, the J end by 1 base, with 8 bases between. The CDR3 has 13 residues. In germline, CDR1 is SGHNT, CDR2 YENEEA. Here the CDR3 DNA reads TGTGCCAGCAGCCGGGACACCCAAGAGACCCAGTACTTC. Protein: CASSRDTQETQYF.

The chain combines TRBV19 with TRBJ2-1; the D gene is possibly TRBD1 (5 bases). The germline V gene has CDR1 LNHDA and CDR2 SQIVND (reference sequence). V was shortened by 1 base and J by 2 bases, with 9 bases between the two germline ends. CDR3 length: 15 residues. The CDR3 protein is CASSIAGQTYNEQFF. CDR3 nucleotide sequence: TGTGCCAGTAGTATAGCAGGGCAAACCTACAATGAGCAGTTCTTC. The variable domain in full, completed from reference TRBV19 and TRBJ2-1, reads DGGITQSPKYLFRKEGQNVTLSCEQNLNHDAMYWYRQDPGQGLRLIYYSQIVNDFQKGDIAEGYSVSREKKESFPLTVTSAQKNPTAFYLCASSIAGQTYNEQFFGPGTRLTVL.

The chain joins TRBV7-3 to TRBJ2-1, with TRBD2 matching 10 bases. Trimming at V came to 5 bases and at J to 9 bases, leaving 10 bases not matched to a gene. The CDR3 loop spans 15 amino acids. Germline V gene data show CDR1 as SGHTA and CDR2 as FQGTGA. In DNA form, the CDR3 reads TGTGCCAGCAGCGACGCGCTAGCGGGAGTCAGTGAGCAGTTCTTC. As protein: CASSDALAGVSEQFF.

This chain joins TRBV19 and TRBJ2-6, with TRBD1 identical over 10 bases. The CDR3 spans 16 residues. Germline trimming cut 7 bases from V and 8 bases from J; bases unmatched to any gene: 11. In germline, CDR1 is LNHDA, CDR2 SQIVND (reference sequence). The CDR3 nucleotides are TGTGCCAGTATCCTTAGCCGGACAGGGGGAACCAACGTCCTGACTTTC. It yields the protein CASILSRTGGTNVLTF.

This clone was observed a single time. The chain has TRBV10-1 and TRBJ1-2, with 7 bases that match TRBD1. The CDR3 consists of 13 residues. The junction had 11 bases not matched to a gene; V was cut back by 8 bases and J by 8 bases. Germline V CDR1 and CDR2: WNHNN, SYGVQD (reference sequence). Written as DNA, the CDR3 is TGCGCCAGCGCGGAAGACAGGGATAGGGGCTACACCTTC. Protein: CASAEDRDRGYTF.

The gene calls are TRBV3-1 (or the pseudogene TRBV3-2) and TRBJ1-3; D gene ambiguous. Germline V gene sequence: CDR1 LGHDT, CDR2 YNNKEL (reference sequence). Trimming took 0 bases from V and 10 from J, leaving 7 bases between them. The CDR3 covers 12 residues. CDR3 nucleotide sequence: TGTGCCAGCAGCCAAGAACCGAGTACCATATATTTT. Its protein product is CASSQEPSTIYF.

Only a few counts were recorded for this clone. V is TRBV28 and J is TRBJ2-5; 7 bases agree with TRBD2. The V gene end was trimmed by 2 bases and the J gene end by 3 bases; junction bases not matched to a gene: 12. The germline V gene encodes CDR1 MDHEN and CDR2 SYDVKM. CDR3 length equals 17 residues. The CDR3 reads CASSLGGGRESKETQYF. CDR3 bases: TGTGCCAGCAGTTTAGGAGGTGGGCGGGAGTCGAAAGAGACCCAGTACTTC.

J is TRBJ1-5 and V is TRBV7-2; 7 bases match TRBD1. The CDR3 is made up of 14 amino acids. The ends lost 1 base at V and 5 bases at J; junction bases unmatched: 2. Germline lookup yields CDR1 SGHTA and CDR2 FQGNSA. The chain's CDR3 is CASSLVDRDQPQHF. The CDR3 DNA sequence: TGTGCCAGCAGCTTAGTTGACAGGGATCAGCCCCAGCATTTT.

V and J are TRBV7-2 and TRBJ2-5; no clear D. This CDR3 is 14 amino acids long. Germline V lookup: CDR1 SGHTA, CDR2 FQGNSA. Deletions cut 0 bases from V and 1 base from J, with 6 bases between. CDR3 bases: TGTGCCAGCAGCTTAGCTAGCTCCCAAGAGACCCAGTACTTC. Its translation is CASSLASSQETQYF.

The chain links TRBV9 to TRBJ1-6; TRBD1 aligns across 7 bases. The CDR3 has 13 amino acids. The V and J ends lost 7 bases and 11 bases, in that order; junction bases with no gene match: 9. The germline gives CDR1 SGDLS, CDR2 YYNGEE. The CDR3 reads CASGEGASTPLHF. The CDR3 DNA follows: TGTGCCAGCGGTGAGGGGGCCAGTACACCCCTCCACTTT.